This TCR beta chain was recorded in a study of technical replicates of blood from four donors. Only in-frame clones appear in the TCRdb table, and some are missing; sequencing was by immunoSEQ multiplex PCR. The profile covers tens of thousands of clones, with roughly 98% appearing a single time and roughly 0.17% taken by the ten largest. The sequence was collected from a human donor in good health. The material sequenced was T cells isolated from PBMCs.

CDR3 in amino acids: CASSAGGSNTGELFF. The CDR3 DNA sequence: TGTGCCAGCAGCGCCGGGGGGTCGAACACCGGGGAGCTGTTTTTT. This chain uses TRBV9 with TRBJ2-2; 7 bases match TRBD2. The V and J ends lost 3 bases and 0 bases, in that order; junction bases with no gene match: 2. The V gene's germline CDR1 is SGDLS and CDR2 YYNGEE. The CDR3 runs to 15 residues.